This T cell receptor beta chain was sequenced for a study of shared clonotypes between healthy human individuals (dated by TCRdb to 2020 to 2021). With respect to the entire study: Three men and a couple of women, aged 18 to 49 years, made up the cohort. Leukapheresis yielded between about 0.9 and 9.5 billion PBMCs per donor. The study deeply sequenced blood TCR repertoires of five healthy adults to estimate repertoire size and the extent of clonotype sharing between individuals. To increase sequencing depth and limit assay-specific biases, different laboratories used diverse techniques to prepare libraries and sequence TCR repertoires. Per donor, three plates each were used for CD4 naive and CD4 memory, two for CD8 naive, and one for CD8 memory.

Taken from the germline V gene, the CDR1 and CDR2 loops are MDHEN and SYDVKM. The junction carries 17 bases between V and J, which are trimmed by 7 bases and 4 bases respectively. The CDR3 goes from the cysteine to the phenylalanine over 15 residues. The read is trimmed to its CDR3 DNA, 45 bases read in frame from base 1. The donors were healthy, HIV-negative adults with no recently reported acute infections or vaccinations. Only Caucasian adults living in Nashville, Tennessee, USA were represented among the donors. Magnetic negative selection was used to enrich CD4+ T cells, after which naive cells were positively selected on CD45RA and the negative fraction became the memory subset. After blood collection by leukapheresis, PBMCs were isolated using Ficoll-Histopaque density gradient centrifugation and then cryopreserved in the vapor phase of liquid nitrogen. Analytical flow cytometry was used to check the purity and quantity of every magnetically sorted T cell population. Each sorted fraction had its genomic DNA isolated and then quantified by UV absorbance on a Nanodrop 2000c.

TCR CDR3 regions were amplified from genomic DNA by multiplex PCR using the deep immunoSEQ assay. For each cell subset, the extracted genomic DNA was distributed evenly across all wells of several immunoSEQ 96-well plates, and each plate served as one replicate. For sorted subsets, each replicate PCR was loaded with roughly 200 ng genomic DNA, equivalent to 25,000 to 35,000 T cell genomes. Purified libraries were measured with a Qubit 3.0 fluorometer, size-checked on a Bioanalyzer 2100, and measured again with the KAPA Library Quantification kit. A separate single-read 150-cycle Illumina NextSeq 550 flow cell was used to sequence each immunoSEQ 96-well plate. In the source study's methods: The immunoSEQ output contained only junctional sequences without quality scores, so filtering could not match that applied to full-length reads. Sequences were annotated with PyIR, a Python wrapper for IgBLAST v1.9, using IMGT germline references to assign V/J genes and CDR3. Reads with weak V/J assignments (E-value above 1e-6), missing CDR3, stop codons, out-of-frame junctions, or ambiguous translated residues were removed. V3J clonotypes were defined as sequences sharing an identical inferred V gene, J gene, and CDR3 amino acid sequence. Percentage overlap between repertoires was calculated by dividing the number of shared unique clonotypes by the size of the smaller repertoire. Richness of each repertoire was evaluated using RTK rarefaction, the Chao1 estimator, and Recon v2.1 estimates of unobserved clonotypes. For all TCRbeta clonotypes obtained by the gDNA method from a handful of donors, generation probabilities were computed with OLGA. TCRdb limited this immuneACCESS table to in-frame rearrangements with V and J called. A share of clones is missing; checked studies link under half to unresolved V genes, and the rest is unexplained. The DNA was the basis for D and trimming; V, J and clone size are from that table. For this sample the table gives under 1,100,000 clones, of which around 75% were detected only once. The ten largest clones capture around 1.5% of the sample.

The paper's findings and limits, for the study overall: Rarefaction of sorted-subset datasets indicated incomplete sequencing despite the large sequencing depth. Sampling was limited to blood, and TCR repertoires in tissue likely differ from TCR repertoires in blood. Naive subsets generally had larger estimated clonotype richness than memory subsets did. The small number of donors limited the genetic and exposure-history diversity represented. Compared with non-shared clonotypes, clonotypes shared by all four sorted-subset donors had higher generation probabilities. Pairwise subsampling indicated that sequencing depth was expected to affect the degree of clonotype sharing among donors. When several donors were compared, the shared fraction of clonotypes was around 5% for naive CD4, about 4% for naive CD8, roughly 2.5% for memory CD4, and under 0.5% for memory CD8.

There are a few counts of this clone. The specificity of this receptor is unknown. One base away there is no much larger clone; base qualities are not given. This receptor was obtained from a man aged 18 to 29 in good health. The chain couples TRBV28 to TRBJ1-5, with the identity of the D gene unclear. Sequencing input: memory CD4+ T cells sorted from blood. Per the publication, the cell subset or site label means: CD45RA-negative fraction. The CDR3 corresponds to CASNLPGKVNQPQHF. The base sequence is TGTGCCAGCAACCTCCCGGGGAAGGTGAATCAGCCCCAGCATTTT.